This T cell receptor beta chain is from a study of blood T cell repertoires in COVID-19. Study information: Donors in the United States, Italy and Spain gave samples during acute or convalescent COVID-19. Nucleic acid was either cDNA or gDNA, and it came from T cells, B-cell-depleted T cells, or PBMCs.

This clone was seen only a few times. In Seattle, patients joined the study during active infection and were tracked longitudinally. In the source study's methods: Reference gene primer amplification gave estimated nucleated cell counts. Repertoires were generated with immunoSEQ multiplex PCR, while TCRdb's copy carries only in-frame clones and drops some. That table is the source of V, J and clone size, and D and trimming were worked out from the DNA. The sample records about 240,000 clones, 85% to 90% being singletons. This CDR3 has 15 residues. The germline V and J ends were trimmed by 1 base and 5 bases, with 14 bases remaining between them. Germline V lookup: CDR1 LNHNV, CDR2 YYDKDF (reference sequence).

The genes are TRBV15 and TRBJ1-1; D may be TRBD1 (5 bases). The specimen was peripheral blood. The receptor was derived from a woman between 45 and 65 years old with COVID-19, enrolled during active disease. The CDR3 here is CATSRVRRGGTEAFF. The CDR3 nucleotides read TGTGCCACCAGCAGAGTCAGGAGGGGTGGAACTGAAGCTTTCTTT.